This T cell receptor (beta chain) is from a study of blood T cell repertoires in COVID-19. Study details: T cells, B-cell-depleted T cells, or PBMCs supplied cDNA or gDNA.

After removal of 4 bases from V and 6 bases from J, the junction contained 7 bases not matched to a gene. CDR3 length: 14 residues. CDR1 and CDR2 (germline): SGHRS, YFSETQ. Only in-frame clones appear in the TCRdb table, and some are missing; sequencing was by immunoSEQ multiplex PCR. The sample lists under 300,000 clones; approximately 88% were seen once. V gene TRBV5-1 combines with J gene TRBJ2-5; TRBD2 matches 9 bases. The sample comprised PBMCs or T cells enriched from blood (not recorded which). The TCR comes from a young woman who had recovered from COVID-19. The CDR3 sequence: CASSPSGTVKTQYF. CDR3 DNA: TGCGCCAGCAGCCCTAGCGGGACGGTGAAGACCCAGTACTTC.